This TCR beta chain originates from a study of T cell clonality in common variable immunodeficiency. After removal of 6 bases from V and 7 bases from J, the junction contained 5 bases not matched to a gene. The CDR3 has 13 residues. Germline CDR1 DFQATT, CDR2 SNEGSKA (reference sequence). The data were produced by immunoSEQ multiplex PCR, yet TCRdb's version contains in-frame clones alone and is incomplete. Recorded here are some 60,000 clones, none singletons. Many counts were recorded for this clone. The read comes to an end 3 residues before the CDR3 does, leaving the germline J gene to fill in the end.

Sample: peripheral blood mononuclear cells. The TCR comes from a person between 18 and 75 years old in good health. The J gene is TRBJ2-1, the V gene TRBV20-1, with 11 bases aligning to TRBD2. Incomplete CDR3 DNA: TGCAGTGCCCCAGGACTAGCGGGTAATGAG. This translates into CSAPGLAGNE. The full CDR3 sequence reads CSAPGLAGNEQFF.